The entry below gives a single T cell receptor beta chain sequence along with its context. Its cognate antigen has yet to be identified. Base-call qualities are not available, and no considerably larger clone is one nucleotide away. Spanning cysteine to phenylalanine, the CDR3 consists of 13 amino acids. The sequence is cut down to CDR3 DNA, 39 bases in frame from base 1. At the junction V is shortened by 3 bases and J by 9 bases, with 14 bases in between. CDR1 SEHNR and CDR2 FQNEAQ are derived from the germline V gene (reference sequence). High-throughput TCRbeta CDR3 sequencing of frozen genomic DNA was performed by immunoSEQ, with PCR amplification, mapping, bias correction and internal controls included. Concerning the study's data processing: Only productive rearrangements were retained, with each unique TCRbeta sequence defined by its CDR3 nucleotide sequence together with its V and J gene. For classification of a sequence as donor-reactive, at least 5-fold expansion in CFSE-low cells relative to unstimulated pre-transplant cells and a frequency of at least 0.01% were required. Per-subject minimum frequency thresholds, based on the lowest-template unstimulated sample, ensured at least 90% detection power. Jensen-Shannon divergence between the top 1000 TCRbeta sequences post- versus pre-transplant served as the measure of repertoire turnover. Two-sided Fisher's exact tests were used to test for changes in the detection of donor-reactive sequences. TCRdb obtained this table from immuneACCESS and retained in-frame rearrangements with V and J assigned. These tables miss some clones; where compared with another copy, unresolved V genes account for less than half of the shortfall, and the remainder is unexplained. The V and J calls and clone size come from that table; D and trimming were worked out from the DNA. Recorded for this sample are fewer than 10,000 clones; roughly 72% of them occurred a single time. In total, the top ten clones hold about a fifth of the sample.

The sample originates from a study of T cell clones after liver transplantation (dated 2019 in TCRdb). Background on the whole study: ITN030ST, the source of the samples, was a randomized trial that attempted immunosuppression withdrawal within 2 years of liver transplantation. Of the eight recipients, a few were HCV-positive, while the remaining recipients had been transplanted for non-autoimmune, non-viral indications. Third party-reactive TCRbeta sequences were also identified from pre-transplant MLRs to serve as an antigen-independent comparator for donor-reactive sequences. Blood samples were collected pre-transplant, pre-randomization before withdrawal, and post-randomization after either complete withdrawal or failed withdrawal. To count as tolerant, a recipient had to stay completely off immunosuppression for at least one year without liver enzymes climbing beyond twice the upper limit of normal. Donor-reactive T cell clones were identified by TCRbeta sequencing following a pre-transplant mixed lymphocyte reaction and were subsequently tracked in post-transplant blood. Until randomization at 12-24 months post-transplant, subjects were given standard immunosuppression, with no induction therapy. The studied cohort comprised 8 liver transplant recipients, 3 classified as tolerant and 5 as non-tolerant. Results the study describes overall, beyond this receptor: In a couple of subjects, low numbers of available donor cells limited the measurable donor-reactive repertoire. When repertoire turnover was accounted for, significantly reduced detection of donor-reactive sequences was found in 7 of 8 subjects for CD4 and in 8 of 8 subjects for CD8. Because of small, heterogeneous patient numbers and non-standardized post-transplant time points, the conclusions were only preliminary. A greater decline was seen for donor-reactive sequences than for third party-reactive sequences, suggesting partial antigen-specific deletion unrelated to withdrawal success. Circulating donor-reactive CD4 TCRbeta sequences fell significantly post-transplant in 5 of 8 subjects, irrespective of tolerance or HCV status. Because allograft tissue specimens were not available, migration of donor-reactive T cells into the graft, rather than deletion, may have occurred.

Thawed unstimulated PBMCs were stained for CD3, CD4 and CD8 and FACS-sorted into CD3+CD4+ and CD3+CD8+ populations. Each of the 8 studied subjects was randomized to immunosuppression withdrawal. Genomic DNA was isolated with the Qiagen DNeasy Blood and Tissue Kit. The chain was built from TRBV7-9 and TRBJ2-5; the D gene is possibly TRBD2, with 5 bases matching. The starting material was CD8+ T cells from blood, obtained at the approximately 16-month timepoint. The TCR sequence derives from a human patient who received a liver transplant. Because of the transplant, the T cells may be the graft donor's rather than the patient's own. The DNA sequence reads TGTGCCAGCAGCTTGCATAGCGTGACGGCCCAGTACTTC. It translates to CASSLHSVTAQYF.